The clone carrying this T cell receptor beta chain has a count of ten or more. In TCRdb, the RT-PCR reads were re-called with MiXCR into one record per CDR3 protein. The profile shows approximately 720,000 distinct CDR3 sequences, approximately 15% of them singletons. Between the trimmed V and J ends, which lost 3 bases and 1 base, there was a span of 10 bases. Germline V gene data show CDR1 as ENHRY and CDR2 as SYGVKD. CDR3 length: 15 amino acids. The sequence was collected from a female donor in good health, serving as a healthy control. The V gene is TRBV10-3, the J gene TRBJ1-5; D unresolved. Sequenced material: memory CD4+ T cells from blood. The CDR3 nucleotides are TGTGCCATCAGTGACCTATTAGGAAGCAATCAGCCCCAGCATTTT. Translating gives CAISDLLGSNQPQHF.